These T cell receptor beta chains were read from a single sample in a study of control samples from healthy donors and cancer patients. Produced via immunoSEQ multiplex PCR; TCRdb's table is partial and in-frame only. The repertoire holds 100,000 to 150,000 clones, around 90% seen once, with around 8.1% in the top ten. The source material was blood. All receptors derive from a man aged 18-30 years in good health. Both conserved end residues are part of each CDR3. The D gene is left open where the match is weak.

-	TRBV5-4	TRBJ2-7	TGTGCCAGCAGCTTGGCTTCGTCGCCCTACGAGCAGTACTTC	CASSLASSPYEQYF
TRBD1	TRBV18	TRBJ1-2	TGTGCCAGCTCACCACGCCCGGGACAGGGGGCTGAAAGCTATGGCTACACCTTC	CASSPRPGQGAESYGYTF
-	TRBV6-5	TRBJ1-4	TGTGCCAGCAGTTATAATCTTGGCGAAAAACTGTTTTTT	CASSYNLGEKLFF
TRBD1	TRBV6-5	TRBJ2-1	TGTGCCAGCAGTAGAGGGACAGGTTACAATGAGCAGTTCTTC	CASSRGTGYNEQFF
-	TRBV2	TRBJ2-5	TGTGCCAGCAGTGATGGGGGGCATGTGGAGACCCAGTACTTC	CASSDGGHVETQYF
-	TRBV12-5	TRBJ2-7	TGTGCTAGTGGTTGGCGGGGCGGCGAGCAGTACTTC	CASGWRGGEQYF
-	TRBV5-1	TRBJ1-2	TGCGCCAGCAGCTTGACGACAGTCTATGGCTACACCTTC	CASSLTTVYGYTF
TRBD2	TRBV2	TRBJ2-2	TGTGCCAGCAGTGTACGGTTAGCGGGGGGGACCGGGGAGCTGTTTTTT	CASSVRLAGGTGELFF
-	TRBV6-5	TRBJ1-5	TGTGCCAGCAGGTTACAGGGTACTCAGCCCCAGCATTTT	CASRLQGTQPQHF
TRBD1	TRBV7-7	TRBJ2-5	TGTGCCAGCAGCTCGACAGGGCGGGAGACCCAGTACTTC	CASSSTGRETQYF
-	TRBV30	TRBJ1-6	TGTGCCTGGAGTCTAGACGTTTATAATTCACCCCTCCACTTT	CAWSLDVYNSPLHF
TRBD2	TRBV7-2	TRBJ2-1	TGTGCCAGCGGGCTAGCGGATCTCTACAATGAGCAGTTCTTC	CASGLADLYNEQFF
-	TRBV11-2	TRBJ2-7	TGTGCCAGCAACTCCTACCCCCGAGGTAGCACCTACGAGCAGTACTTC	CASNSYPRGSTYEQYF